Shown below are 29 T cell receptor beta chains from a single sample sequenced in a study of blood T cell repertoires in COVID-19. Data came from immunoSEQ multiplex PCR; TCRdb stores just in-frame clones and leaves some out. This sample yields about 120,000 clones, of which almost 85% are seen a single time; just under 7.5% belongs to the top ten. The material sequenced was peripheral blood. The receptors were gathered from a man between 65 and 85 years old with active or convalescent COVID-19.

The CDR3 DNA reads as TGCGCCAGCAGCTTGTGGGGGCCTGACACTGAAGCTTTCTTT. This encodes CASSLWGPDTEAFF. This chain uses TRBV5-1 with TRBJ1-1; the D gene is possibly TRBD1 (6 bases). The V end lost 1 base, the J end lost 3 bases, and 10 bases lay between the germline ends. CDR3 size: 14 residues. CDR1 is SGHRS and CDR2 is YFSETQ in the germline V gene.

The chain uses TRBV6-5 and TRBJ1-3; D is perhaps TRBD1 (6 bases). CDR3 length: 16 amino acids. The germline V gene has CDR1 MNHEY and CDR2 SVGAGI. Trimming removed 4 bases at V and 8 bases at J, with 21 bases between. CDR3 sequence reads: CASSSFRRNRADTIYF. The CDR3 DNA reads TGTGCCAGCAGTTCTTTCCGCCGCAACAGGGCCGACACCATATATTTT.

The V gene is TRBV7-9, the J gene TRBJ1-1; a possible D gene is TRBD1 (6 bases). The CDR3 contains 14 residues. V lost 5 bases and J lost 1, with 11 bases in between. Germline CDR1 SEHNR, CDR2 FQNEAQ (reference sequence). CDR3 amino acids: CASSLRTENTEAFF. DNA for the CDR3: TGTGCCAGCAGCCTCCGGACAGAGAACACTGAAGCTTTCTTT. Variable domain in full (rest from reference TRBV7-9 and TRBJ1-1): DTGVSQNPRHKITKRGQNVTFRCDPISEHNRLYWYRQTLGQGPEFLTYFQNEAQLEKSRLLSDRFSAERPKGSFSTLEIQRTEQGDSAMYLCASSLRTENTEAFFGQGTRLTVV.

This clone occurred a few times. The CDR3 DNA sequence: TGTGCCAGCAGCGGACTAGCGGGTACCTACGAGCAGTACTTC. It specifies CASSGLAGTYEQYF. The genes are TRBV7-2 and TRBJ2-7; 11 bases agree with TRBD2. Germline CDR1 reads SGHTA; CDR2 reads FQGNSA. The V gene end was trimmed by 5 bases and the J gene end by 2 bases; junction bases not matched to a gene: 2. The CDR3 is 14 amino acids.

The genes are TRBV12-3 or TRBV12-4 and TRBJ1-5; D is ambiguous. Trimming removed 5 bases from V and 2 bases from J, with 7 bases in between. This CDR3 region has 13 residues. In DNA form, the CDR3 reads TGTGCCAGCAGTCCTATCGGCAATCAGCCCCAGCATTTT. Translating gives CASSPIGNQPQHF.

The chain combines TRBV6-5 with TRBJ1-2; D is ambiguous. The CDR3 extends over 14 amino acids. Trimming cost V 0 bases and J 0 bases, with 5 bases left between them. Germline V gene lookup returns CDR1 MNHEY and CDR2 SVGAGI. The CDR3 DNA reads TGTGCCAGCAGTTACTCCGCAGCTAACTATGGCTACACCTTC. Protein sequence: CASSYSAANYGYTF.

The chain links TRBV5-8 to TRBJ2-1, with TRBD2 matching over 8 bases. The V gene's germline CDR1 is SGHTS and CDR2 YDEGEE. With 1 base clipped from V and 8 bases from J, the junction kept 5 bases outside the gene matches. This CDR3 is 14 amino acids long. The CDR3 sequence is CASSLYGRADEQFF. In DNA form, the CDR3 reads TGTGCCAGCAGCTTGTACGGGAGGGCCGATGAGCAGTTCTTC.

The V call is TRBV27, the J call TRBJ2-1, with 7 bases that match TRBD1. This CDR3 is built from 14 residues. V lost 5 bases, J lost 4 bases, and 5 bases stayed unmatched. The V gene's germline CDR1 is MNHEY and CDR2 SMNVEV (reference sequence). This CDR3 reads CASSQWDRYNEQFF. The CDR3 DNA is TGTGCCAGCAGTCAATGGGACAGATACAATGAGCAGTTCTTC.

This clone was observed a single time. Here the CDR3 DNA reads TGTGCCAGCAGCCAAGAGTCTAGCGGGAGGGCCTGGGACAATGAGCAGTTCTTC. Amino acids: CASSQESSGRAWDNEQFF. The rearrangement links TRBV3-1 (or the pseudogene TRBV3-2) to TRBJ2-1, with 12 bases identical to TRBD2. The V and J ends lost 0 bases and 5 bases, in that order; junction bases with no gene match: 8. Germline V CDR1 and CDR2: LGHDT, YNNKEL (reference sequence). CDR3 length: 18 residues.

The chain couples TRBV3-1 (or the pseudogene TRBV3-2) to TRBJ1-6; unclear D gene. Germline V gene sequence: CDR1 LGHDT, CDR2 YNNKEL (reference sequence). The CDR3 runs to 15 residues. Trimming removed 0 bases from V and 10 bases from J, with 13 bases in between. The CDR3 region has the DNA TGTGCCAGCAGCCAAGATTCCGGGGTCAGGTCACCCCTCCACTTT. It is translated as CASSQDSGVRSPLHF.

This chain joins TRBV7-9 and TRBJ1-2; 8 bases match TRBD1. The CDR3 runs to 14 residues. From germline, CDR1 is SEHNR and CDR2 FQNEAQ (reference sequence). V lost 6 bases and J lost 6; bases outside the gene matches: 9. CDR3 in amino acids: CASSSMGQADGYTF. Written as DNA, the CDR3 is TGTGCCAGCAGTTCCATGGGACAGGCGGATGGCTACACCTTC.

This rearrangement joins TRBV11-3 to TRBJ1-1; D unclear. This CDR3 comprises 15 residues. CDR1 is SGHNT and CDR2 is YENEEA in the germline V gene. V lost 1 base and J 3 bases, leaving 12 bases between the germline ends. The CDR3 DNA reads TGTGCCAGCAGCTTAGTATCGGGGAGGGACACTGAAGCTTTCTTT. This translates into CASSLVSGRDTEAFF.

The chain couples TRBV7-2 to TRBJ2-7; 12 bases line up with TRBD1. Trimming cost V 2 bases and J 0 bases; bases outside gene matches: 8. Germline CDR1 and CDR2: SGHTA and FQGNSA. The CDR3 has 18 residues. The CDR3 loop reads CASSLTGTGGAASYEQYF. CDR3 in DNA: TGTGCCAGCAGCTTAACCGGGACAGGGGGCGCAGCCTCCTACGAGCAGTACTTC.

The genes are TRBV4-2 and TRBJ2-7; 9 bases agree with TRBD1. With V trimmed by 8 bases and J by 2 bases, 13 bases remained unmatched. This CDR3 contains 16 residues. Germline CDR1 reads LGHNA; CDR2 reads YNFKEQ. CDR3 region: CASANPGTGKPYEQYF. The CDR3 nucleotides read TGTGCCAGCGCGAACCCCGGGACAGGGAAACCCTACGAGCAGTACTTC.

The chain joins TRBV6-2 or TRBV6-3 to TRBJ2-2; a possible D gene is TRBD2 (6 bases). CDR1 and CDR2 (germline): MNHEY, SVGEGT. The CDR3 sequence is 13 residues long. Trimming took off 5 bases at V and 5 bases at J, with 9 bases between the two ends. In DNA, the CDR3 is TGTGCCAGCAGTCGGCTAGCGACCGGGGAGCTGTTTTTT. It is translated as CASSRLATGELFF.

V is TRBV7-2 and J is TRBJ1-1; D remains ambiguous. Germline values: CDR1 SGHTA, CDR2 FQGNSA. The ends were cut back, 1 base at V and 0 bases at J, with 9 bases in the middle. This CDR3 spans 15 amino acids. CDR3 sequence: CASSLVVVVNTEAFF. The CDR3 DNA reads TGTGCCAGCAGCTTAGTGGTAGTGGTGAACACTGAAGCTTTCTTT.

V gene TRBV7-8 combines with J gene TRBJ1-1; TRBD1 might be the D (5 bases). V was clipped by 0 bases and J by 2 bases, with 13 bases between them. This CDR3 comprises 16 residues. Germline CDR1 and CDR2: SGHVS and FQNEAQ. This CDR3 reads CASSLASRTGNTEAFF. CDR3 sequence (DNA): TGTGCCAGCAGCTTAGCTTCGCGCACAGGTAACACTGAAGCTTTCTTT.

In this sample, this clone turned up a few times. The genes are TRBV5-4 and TRBJ1-4; 7 bases map to TRBD1. After removal of 1 base from V and 5 bases from J, the junction contained 8 bases not matched to a gene. The CDR3 sequence is 16 residues long. The germline V gene encodes CDR1 SGHNT and CDR2 YYREEE (reference sequence). As DNA, the CDR3 is TGTGCCAGCAGCTTGAATTCGGGACAGCCAAATGAAAAACTGTTTTTT. This encodes CASSLNSGQPNEKLFF.

The sample holds many counts of this clone. The chain is built from TRBV7-2 and TRBJ2-7, with 13 bases matching TRBD2. V shed 5 bases and J 7 bases; nucleotides not matched to a gene: 11. Germline assignment: CDR1 SGHTA and CDR2 FQGNSA. The CDR3 sequence is 16 residues long. CDR3 sequence: CASSPRTSGGPMEQYF. As DNA, the CDR3 is TGTGCCAGCAGCCCTCGGACTAGCGGGGGTCCGATGGAGCAGTACTTC.

The V gene is TRBV5-1, the J gene TRBJ1-1; 8 bases align to TRBD1. The germline gives CDR1 SGHRS, CDR2 YFSETQ. V trimming: 4 bases; J trimming: 3 bases; junction bases outside the gene matches: 2. The CDR3 extends over 13 amino acids. DNA of the CDR3: TGCGCCAGCAGCACAGGGGGGGACACTGAAGCTTTCTTT. Encoded protein: CASSTGGDTEAFF. Variable domain in full (rest from reference TRBV5-1 and TRBJ1-1): KAGVTQTPRYLIKTRGQQVTLSCSPISGHRSVSWYQQTPGQGLQFLFEYFSETQRNKGNFPGRFSGRQFSNSRSEMNVSTLELGDSALYLCASSTGGDTEAFFGQGTRLTVV.

This clone was detected only a few times. The chain couples TRBV5-4 to TRBJ2-2; maybe TRBD1 (5 bases). The CDR3 spans 13 residues. V lost 4 bases to trimming and J lost 8 bases, with 12 bases between them. CDR1 is SGHNT and CDR2 is YYREEE in the germline V gene (reference sequence). This chain's CDR3 is CASSRDSSGELFF. The CDR3 nucleotides are TGTGCCAGCAGCCGAGACAGCAGTGGGGAGCTGTTTTTT.

The chain has TRBV2 and TRBJ1-1, with D perhaps matching TRBD1 (6 bases). The CDR3 contains 15 residues. In germline, CDR1 is SNHLY, CDR2 FYNNEI. Trimming took 6 bases from V and 7 from J, leaving 21 bases between them. CDR3 bases: TGTGCCAGCAGACCCCAGAGGGGGGGGATAGTTGAAGCTTTCTTT. Its translation is CASRPQRGGIVEAFF. Drawing the rest from reference TRBV2 and TRBJ1-1, the complete variable domain is EPEVTQTPSHQVTQMGQEVILRCVPISNHLYFYWYRQILGQKVEFLVSFYNNEISEKSEIFDDQFSVERPDGSNFTLKIRSTKLEDSAMYFCASRPQRGGIVEAFFGQGTRLTVV.

The rearrangement uses TRBV5-4 and TRBJ1-5; no firm D call. CDR1 SGHNT and CDR2 YYREEE come from the germline V gene (reference sequence). The CDR3 length is 14 residues. V lost 1 base and J lost 0, with 5 bases in between. The CDR3 sequence is CASSLMASNQPQHF. CDR3 nucleotides: TGTGCCAGCAGCTTGATGGCTAGCAATCAGCCCCAGCATTTT.

CDR3 sequence: CASSGQGLNTEAFF. The CDR3 nucleotides are TGTGCCAGTAGTGGACAGGGACTCAACACTGAAGCTTTCTTT. This chain connects TRBV19 to TRBJ1-1; 8 positions match TRBD1. This CDR3 region has 14 residues. V dropped 5 bases and J dropped 2; count of bases not matched to a gene: 4. Germline V gene lookup returns CDR1 LNHDA and CDR2 SQIVND (reference sequence).

This clone turned up a few times. The chain is built from TRBV5-5 and TRBJ1-4, with D unresolved. The germline V gene encodes CDR1 SGHKS and CDR2 YYEKEE (reference sequence). V was trimmed by 4 bases and J by 5 bases, leaving 18 bases between them. The CDR3 contains 16 residues. The CDR3 here is CASSPGRGEWNEKLFF. Written as DNA, the CDR3 is TGTGCCAGCAGCCCGGGGAGAGGTGAATGGAATGAAAAACTGTTTTTT.

The chain couples TRBV9 to TRBJ2-3; 13 bases line up with TRBD2. The CDR3 runs to 16 residues. V shed 4 bases and J 5 bases; nucleotides not matched to a gene: 7. Germline CDR1 reads SGDLS; CDR2 reads YYNGEE. The CDR3 DNA reads as TGTGCCAGCAGCAAACTAGCGGGGGGGCCGATAGATACGCAGTATTTT. This codes for CASSKLAGGPIDTQYF.

This clone showed up just a few times. The rearrangement uses TRBV7-2 and TRBJ1-1; D not resolved. V lost 4 bases to trimming and J lost 7 bases, with 4 bases between them. The CDR3 is 10 residues long. Germline V lookup: CDR1 SGHTA, CDR2 FQGNSA. The CDR3: CASSYFEAFF. CDR3 nucleotides: TGTGCCAGCAGCTACTTTGAAGCTTTCTTT.

The CDR3 nucleotides read TGTGCCAGCAGCTTGGACTCCTTCCGCGGCACAGATACGCAGTATTTT. It encodes CASSLDSFRGTDTQYF. The rearrangement joins TRBV7-6 to TRBJ2-3; possible D gene TRBD2, 5 bases. V was cut by 3 bases and J by 1 base, with 14 bases left in between. In germline, CDR1 is SGHVS, CDR2 FNYEAQ. The CDR3 sequence is 16 residues long.

The chain uses TRBV7-2 and TRBJ2-5; TRBD2 aligns across 11 bases. CDR1 and CDR2 (germline): SGHTA, FQGNSA. The length of the CDR3 is 14 residues. V lost 5 bases, J lost 3 bases, and 2 bases stayed unmatched. CDR3 amino acids: CASSQGLAEETQYF. The DNA of the CDR3 is TGTGCCAGCAGCCAGGGACTAGCGGAAGAGACCCAGTACTTC.